The TCR beta chain under discussion was sequenced for a study of blood T cell repertoires in COVID-19. Under the authors' procedure: How many nucleated cells were present was estimated from reference gene primer amplification. The table came from immunoSEQ multiplex PCR; TCRdb's copy has only in-frame clones and leaves some out. V, J and clone size are taken as reported in that table, and D and trimming were inferred from the DNA itself. The repertoire holds some 230,000 clones, with 75% to 85% as singletons. CDR1 is SGHRS and CDR2 is YFSETQ in the germline V gene. The ends were cut back, 2 bases at V and 7 bases at J, with 18 bases in the middle. The CDR3 runs to 15 residues.

V is TRBV5-1 and J is TRBJ1-2; D perhaps matches TRBD1 (6 bases). What was sequenced was peripheral blood. The sequence was obtained from a woman in her fifties or sixties with acute or convalescent COVID-19. CDR3 protein: CASSFGQRVIRGYTF. CDR3 nucleotide sequence: TGCGCCAGCAGCTTTGGACAGAGAGTAATTCGTGGCTACACCTTC.